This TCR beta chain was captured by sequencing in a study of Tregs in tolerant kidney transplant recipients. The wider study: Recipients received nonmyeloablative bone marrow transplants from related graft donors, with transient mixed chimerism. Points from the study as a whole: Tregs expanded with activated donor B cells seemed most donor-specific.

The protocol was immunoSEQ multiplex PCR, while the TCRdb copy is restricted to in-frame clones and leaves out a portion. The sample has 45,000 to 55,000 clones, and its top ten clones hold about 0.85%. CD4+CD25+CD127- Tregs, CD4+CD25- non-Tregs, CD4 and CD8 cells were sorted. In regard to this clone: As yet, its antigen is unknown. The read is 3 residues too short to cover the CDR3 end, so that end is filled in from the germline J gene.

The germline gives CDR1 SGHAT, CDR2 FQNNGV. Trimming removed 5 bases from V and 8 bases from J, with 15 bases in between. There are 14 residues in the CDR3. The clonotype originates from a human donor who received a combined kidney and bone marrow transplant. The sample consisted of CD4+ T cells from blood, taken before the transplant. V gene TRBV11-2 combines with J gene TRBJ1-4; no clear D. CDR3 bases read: TGTGCCAGCAGCAGGACCCGGCCTAGCGAAAAA. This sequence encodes CASSRTRPSEK. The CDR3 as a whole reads CASSRTRPSEKLFF.